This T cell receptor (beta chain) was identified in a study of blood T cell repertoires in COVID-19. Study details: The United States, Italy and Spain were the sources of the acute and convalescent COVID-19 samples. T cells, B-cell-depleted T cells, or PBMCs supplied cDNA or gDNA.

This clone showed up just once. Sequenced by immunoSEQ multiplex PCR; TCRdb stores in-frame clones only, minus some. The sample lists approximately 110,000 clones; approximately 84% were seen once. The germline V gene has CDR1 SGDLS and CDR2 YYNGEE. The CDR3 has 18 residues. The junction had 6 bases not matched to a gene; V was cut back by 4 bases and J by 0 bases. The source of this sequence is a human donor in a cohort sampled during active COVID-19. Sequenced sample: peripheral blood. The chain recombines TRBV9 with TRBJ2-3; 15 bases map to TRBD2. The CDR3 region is CASSPGTSGGLSTDTQYF. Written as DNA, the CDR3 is TGTGCCAGCAGCCCCGGGACTAGCGGGGGGCTGAGCACAGATACGCAGTATTTT.